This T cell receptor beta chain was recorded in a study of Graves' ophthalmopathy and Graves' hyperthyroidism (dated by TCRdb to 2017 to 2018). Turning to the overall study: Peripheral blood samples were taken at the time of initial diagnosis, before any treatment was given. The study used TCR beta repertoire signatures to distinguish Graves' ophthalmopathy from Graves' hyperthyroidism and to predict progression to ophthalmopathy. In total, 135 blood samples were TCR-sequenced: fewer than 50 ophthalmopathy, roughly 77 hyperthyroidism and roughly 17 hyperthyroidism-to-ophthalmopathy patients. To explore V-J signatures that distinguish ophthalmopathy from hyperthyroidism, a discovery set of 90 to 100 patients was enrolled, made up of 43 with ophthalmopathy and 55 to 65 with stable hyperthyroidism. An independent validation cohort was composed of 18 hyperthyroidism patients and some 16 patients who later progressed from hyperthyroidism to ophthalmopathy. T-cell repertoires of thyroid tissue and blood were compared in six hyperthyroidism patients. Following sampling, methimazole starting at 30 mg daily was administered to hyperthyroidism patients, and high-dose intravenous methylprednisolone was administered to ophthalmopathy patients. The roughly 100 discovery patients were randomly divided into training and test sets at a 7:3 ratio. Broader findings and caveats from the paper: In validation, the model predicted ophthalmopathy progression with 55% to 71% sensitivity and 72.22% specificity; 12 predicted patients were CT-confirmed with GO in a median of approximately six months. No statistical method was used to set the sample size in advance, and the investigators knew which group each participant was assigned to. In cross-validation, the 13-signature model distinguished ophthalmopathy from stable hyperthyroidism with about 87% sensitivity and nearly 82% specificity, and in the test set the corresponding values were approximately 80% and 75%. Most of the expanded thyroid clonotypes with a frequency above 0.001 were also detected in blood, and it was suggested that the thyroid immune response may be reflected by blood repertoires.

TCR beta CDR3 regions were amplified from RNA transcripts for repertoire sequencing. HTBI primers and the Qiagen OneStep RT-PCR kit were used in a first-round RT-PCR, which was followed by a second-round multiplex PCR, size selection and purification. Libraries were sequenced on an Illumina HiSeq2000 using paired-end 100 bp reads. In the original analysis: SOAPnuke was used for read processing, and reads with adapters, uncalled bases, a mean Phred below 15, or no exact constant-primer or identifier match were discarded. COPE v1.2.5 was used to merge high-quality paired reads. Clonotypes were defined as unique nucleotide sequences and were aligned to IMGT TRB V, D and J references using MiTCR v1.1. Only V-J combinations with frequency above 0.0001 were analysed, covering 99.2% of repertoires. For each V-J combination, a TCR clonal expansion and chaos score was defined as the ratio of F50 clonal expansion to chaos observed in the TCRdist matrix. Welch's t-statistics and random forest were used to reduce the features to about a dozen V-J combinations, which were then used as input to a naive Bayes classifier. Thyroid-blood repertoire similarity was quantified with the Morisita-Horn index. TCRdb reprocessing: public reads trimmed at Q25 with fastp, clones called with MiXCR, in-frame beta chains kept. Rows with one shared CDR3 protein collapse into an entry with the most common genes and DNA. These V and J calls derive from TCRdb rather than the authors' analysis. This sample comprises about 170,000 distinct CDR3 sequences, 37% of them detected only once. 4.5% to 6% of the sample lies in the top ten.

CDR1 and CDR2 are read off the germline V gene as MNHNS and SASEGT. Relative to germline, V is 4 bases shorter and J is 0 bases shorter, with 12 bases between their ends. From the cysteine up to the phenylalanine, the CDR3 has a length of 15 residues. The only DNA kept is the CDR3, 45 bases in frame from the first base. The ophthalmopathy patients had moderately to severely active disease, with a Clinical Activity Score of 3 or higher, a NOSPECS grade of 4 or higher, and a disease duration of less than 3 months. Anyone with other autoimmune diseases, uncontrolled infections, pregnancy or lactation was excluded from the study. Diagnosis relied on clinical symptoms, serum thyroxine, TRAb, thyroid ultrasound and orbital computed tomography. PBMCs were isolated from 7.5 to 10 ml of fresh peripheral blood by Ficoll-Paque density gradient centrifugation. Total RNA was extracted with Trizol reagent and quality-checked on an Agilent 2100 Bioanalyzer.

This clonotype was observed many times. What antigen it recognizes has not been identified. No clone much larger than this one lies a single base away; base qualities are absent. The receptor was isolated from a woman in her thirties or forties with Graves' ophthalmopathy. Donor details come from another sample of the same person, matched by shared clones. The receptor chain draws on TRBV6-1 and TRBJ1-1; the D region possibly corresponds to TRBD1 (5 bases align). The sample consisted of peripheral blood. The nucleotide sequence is TGTGCCAGCAGTGCCCAGACAGTGATGAACACTGAAGCTTTCTTT. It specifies CASSAQTVMNTEAFF.